This TCR beta chain emerged from a study of Ad26.COV2.S vaccination and SARS-CoV-2 variants. As to treatment: around 19 received Ad26.COV2.S at low or high dose, single or two shots; several received placebo; per-sample allocation not given. Samples were taken on day 63 after the first vaccine or placebo injection. TCRdb keeps only in-frame clones here, not all; method: immunoSEQ multiplex PCR. The sample yields around 300,000 clones, 86% seen once. The material sequenced was peripheral blood, taken in a trial of Ad26.COV2.S vaccine versus placebo. This receptor was obtained from a person aged 18-65 years who received the Ad26.COV2.S COVID-19 vaccine or a placebo.

The CDR3 reads CASSLVRGGSRAEAFF. The DNA for the CDR3 is TGTGCCAGCAGTTTGGTCCGGGGGGGTTCACGGGCTGAAGCTTTCTTT. The rearrangement uses TRBV28 and TRBJ1-1; D is perhaps TRBD1 (5 bases). The V end was cut by 3 bases, the J end by 6 bases, with 20 bases between. Germline-derived CDR1 and CDR2 are MDHEN and SYDVKM. The CDR3 spans 16 residues.